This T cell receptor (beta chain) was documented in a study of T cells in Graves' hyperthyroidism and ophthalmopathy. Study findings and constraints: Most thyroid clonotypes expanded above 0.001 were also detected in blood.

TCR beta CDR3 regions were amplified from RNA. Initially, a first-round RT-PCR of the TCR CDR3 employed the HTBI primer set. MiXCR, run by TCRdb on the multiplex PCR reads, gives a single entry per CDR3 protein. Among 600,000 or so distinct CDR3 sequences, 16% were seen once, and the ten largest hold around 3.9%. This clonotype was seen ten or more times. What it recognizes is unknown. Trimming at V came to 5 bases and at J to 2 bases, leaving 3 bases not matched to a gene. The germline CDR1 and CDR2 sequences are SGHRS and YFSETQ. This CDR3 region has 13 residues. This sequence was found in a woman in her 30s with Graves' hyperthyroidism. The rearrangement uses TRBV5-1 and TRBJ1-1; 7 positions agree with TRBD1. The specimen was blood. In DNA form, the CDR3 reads TGCGCCAGCAGGCGGGACAGAAACACTGAAGCTTTCTTT. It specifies CASRRDRNTEAFF.